A selection of T cell receptor beta chains follows, all from one sample in a study of T-cell reconstitution after alpha-beta-depleted transplantation in children. One entry per CDR3 protein, called by TCRdb with MiXCR from the PCR reads. The sample has around 580,000 distinct CDR3 sequences, 20% to 30% seen once. Sequencing was performed on PBMCs, taken before TCRalphabeta/CD19-depleted stem cell transplant. Source of these receptors: a boy under two years old with Wiskott-Aldrich syndrome, due to receive a stem cell transplant. The CDR3 runs from the conserved cysteine through the conserved F or W. The D gene is left open where the match is weak. Clone sizes are given selectively: once, few, many, or a class where the clone is expanded.

v_call	j_call	clone_size	d_call	cdr3_nt	cdr3_aa
TRBV25-1	TRBJ2-7	.	.	TGTGCCAGCAGTGAATACACTGCTTCCTACGAGCAGTACTTC	CASSEYTASYEQYF
TRBV5-1	TRBJ2-7	.	.	TGCGCCAGCAGCTTGTCAGGGAGGAACGAGCAGTACTTC	CASSLSGRNEQYF
TRBV5-1	TRBJ2-1	few	TRBD2	TGCGCCAGCAGCTTGGTTTTAGCGGGAGCGGGTAATGAGCAGTTCTTC	CASSLVLAGAGNEQFF
TRBV24-1	TRBJ2-1	few	.	TGTGCCACCAGCGCGGCGGACAATGAGCAGTTCTTC	CATSAADNEQFF
TRBV6-5	TRBJ1-6	few	.	TGTGCCAGCAGTTATTTTGATTCACCCCTCCACTTT	CASSYFDSPLHF
TRBV21-1	TRBJ2-5	.	.	TGTGCCAGCAGCCTACACTTAGCGGGAGAAGGGCAAGAGACCCAGTACTTC	CASSLHLAGEGQETQYF
TRBV11-2	TRBJ2-5	.	TRBD1	TGTGCCAGCAGCTTAGATGTGTGGGCAGGGGGCGGCCAAGAGACCCAGTACTTC	CASSLDVWAGGGQETQYF
TRBV5-1	TRBJ2-7	.	TRBD2	TGCGCCAGCAGCTTCGCACTTGGTGCGGGAGCCCCCCACGAGCAGTACTTC	CASSFALGAGAPHEQYF
TRBV6-5	TRBJ2-2	few	TRBD2	TGTGCCAGCAGTTCGCTAGCGGGAGAGATCGGGGAGCTGTTTTTT	CASSSLAGEIGELFF
TRBV28	TRBJ2-2	.	.	TGTGCCAGCAACACTCCTGCAAAGGGTTTTGACACCGGGGAGCTGTTTTTT	CASNTPAKGFDTGELFF
TRBV7-2	TRBJ2-5	many	.	TGTGCCAGCAGCCGCGGACAGCAAGAGACCCAGTACTTC	CASSRGQQETQYF
TRBV20-1	TRBJ1-1	few	.	TGCAGTGCTAGAGAGGACAGGAACACTGAAGCTTTCTTT	CSAREDRNTEAFF
TRBV28	TRBJ2-6	few	.	TGTGCCAGCAGCCGTCGCGGGGACTCTGGGGCCAACGTCCTGACTTTC	CASSRRGDSGANVLTF
TRBV30	TRBJ2-1	few	.	TGTGCCTGGAGTAAAGGACTTGAGCAGTTCTTC	CAWSKGLEQFF
TRBV12-3/TRBV12-4	TRBJ2-1	.	.	TGTGCCACCGGAGTTAATGAGCAGTTCTTC	CATGVNEQFF
TRBV5-4	TRBJ2-6	few	.	TGTGCCAGCAGCTTGTATGGGAGAGGGGCCAACGTCCTGACTTTC	CASSLYGRGANVLTF
TRBV5-1	TRBJ2-1	.	.	TGCGCCAGCAGCAAGGCACTAGGAGCGGATGAGCAGTTCTTC	CASSKALGADEQFF
TRBV28	TRBJ1-2	.	.	TGTGCCAGCAGTCCCCCGGAGAGACCTCTGTCTGGCTACACCTTC	CASSPPERPLSGYTF
TRBV18	TRBJ1-1	few	.	TGTGCCAGCTCACCGAGAAGTAAAACAGTAACCACTGAAGCTTTCTTT	CASSPRSKTVTTEAFF
TRBV27	TRBJ1-5	.	TRBD1	TGTGCCATTGCAGGGGGCGTCAATCAGCCCCAGCATTTT	CAIAGGVNQPQHF
TRBV7-8	TRBJ2-1	.	.	TGTGCCAGCAGCTTGGGATTCGTGGATGAGCAGTTCTTC	CASSLGFVDEQFF
TRBV5-1	TRBJ2-3	.	TRBD2	TGCGCCAGCAGCTTTCGGACTAGCGGGAGGGCCGTCTCAGATACGCAGTATTTT	CASSFRTSGRAVSDTQYF
TRBV4-1	TRBJ2-7	.	.	TGCGCCAGCAGCCAAGCTTTTCCAGGAACATCCTACGAGCAGTACTTC	CASSQAFPGTSYEQYF
TRBV10-3	TRBJ2-3	.	TRBD2	TGTGCCATCAGTCCGACTAGCGGGACAGATACGCAGTATTTT	CAISPTSGTDTQYF
TRBV6-1	TRBJ2-3	few	.	TGTGCCAGCAGCCACCAGGGGTTCACAGATACGCAGTATTTT	CASSHQGFTDTQYF
TRBV7-2	TRBJ2-3	.	TRBD2	TGTGCCAGCAGCCTCCCTAGCGGGAGTGCAGATACGCAGTATTTT	CASSLPSGSADTQYF
TRBV28	TRBJ2-3	few	.	TGTGCCATCTCGAGGTGGCTAGCGAACACAGATACGCAGTATTTT	CAISRWLANTDTQYF
TRBV5-1	TRBJ2-7	few	.	TGCGCCAGCAGCTTGGTAAGAGGGCAGAGCTCCTACGAGCAGTACTTC	CASSLVRGQSSYEQYF
TRBV29-1	TRBJ2-3	few	TRBD2	TGCAGCGTTGTCGATAGCGGGAGAGGTTCCCCAGATACGCAGTATTTT	CSVVDSGRGSPDTQYF
TRBV5-1	TRBJ2-3	.	TRBD2	TGCGCCAGCAGCTGGAGCGGGAGGGTTTCAGATACGCAGTATTTT	CASSWSGRVSDTQYF
TRBV20-1	TRBJ2-3	.	.	TGCAGTGCCCAAGACGGGATCGCAGATACGCAGTATTTT	CSAQDGIADTQYF
TRBV7-3	TRBJ2-5	.	TRBD2	TGTGCCAGCAGCTTAACAGCGGGAGCAGGAGAGACCCAGTACTTC	CASSLTAGAGETQYF
TRBV7-2	TRBJ2-5	.	TRBD2	TGTGCCAGCAGCCACGGGACTAGCGGGAGGGTGCTACAAGAGACCCAGTACTTC	CASSHGTSGRVLQETQYF
TRBV28	TRBJ2-3	few	.	TGTGCCAGCAGTTTATCGAACTCACCGTACACAGATACGCAGTATTTT	CASSLSNSPYTDTQYF
TRBV9	TRBJ2-1	.	.	TGTGCCAGCAGCGTAAGGGGTCCCGATGAGCAGTTCTTC	CASSVRGPDEQFF
TRBV20-1	TRBJ1-2	few	.	TGCAGTGCTAGAGATCCCAGGTTCTATGGCTACACCTTC	CSARDPRFYGYTF
TRBV7-9	TRBJ2-1	.	.	TGTGCCAGCAGCTTAGTTTCACTAATGGAAGCTGAGCAGTTCTTC	CASSLVSLMEAEQFF
TRBV12-5	TRBJ1-5	.	.	TGTGCTATTCCGAGCCAAGGAGTGGGCAATCAGCCCCAGCATTTT	CAIPSQGVGNQPQHF
TRBV29-1	TRBJ2-5	.	TRBD1	TGCAGCACTGGACAGGCCCAAGGGGAGACCCAGTACTTC	CSTGQAQGETQYF
TRBV2	TRBJ2-3	.	.	TGTGCCAGCAGGGCGCTAGCTGGGACAGATACGCAGTATTTT	CASRALAGTDTQYF
TRBV5-1	TRBJ2-3	few	TRBD1	TGCGCCAGCACCGTCCCCACTACAGGGGGTAACACAGATACGCAGTATTTT	CASTVPTTGGNTDTQYF
TRBV6-2/TRBV6-3	TRBJ2-1	.	.	TGTGCCAGCACCGTCGCCAATGAGCAGTTCTTC	CASTVANEQFF
TRBV10-3	TRBJ2-5	few	TRBD2	TGTGCCATCAGTGAAGGGCTAGCGGGAGTCAGAAAGACCCAGTACTTC	CAISEGLAGVRKTQYF
TRBV7-9	TRBJ1-5	.	.	TGTGCCAGCAGCGGGGAGTGGAGCAATCAGCCCCAGCATTTT	CASSGEWSNQPQHF
TRBV21-1	TRBJ2-3	.	.	TGTGCCAGCAGCAAACAGGGGGACACAGATACGCAGTATTTT	CASSKQGDTDTQYF
TRBV27	TRBJ2-7	.	.	TGTGCCAGCAGTGCCGACCGTGGGAGGATCGACTACGAGCAGTACTTC	CASSADRGRIDYEQYF
TRBV29-1	TRBJ2-1	few	TRBD2	TGCAGCCCATTGAGGTATAGGGCCGGGACTAGCGAGGTCCATGAGCAGTTCTTC	CSPLRYRAGTSEVHEQFF
TRBV27	TRBJ2-3	few	.	TGTGCCAGCAGCAACCCTTCCACAGATACGCAGTATTTT	CASSNPSTDTQYF
TRBV25-1	TRBJ2-1	few	TRBD2	TGTGCCAGCAGTTGGGCGGGAGTAAACAATGAGCAGTTCTTC	CASSWAGVNNEQFF
TRBV10-3	TRBJ2-7	.	.	TGTGCCATCAGGACAACTCTCTACGAGCAGTACTTC	CAIRTTLYEQYF
TRBV28	TRBJ2-1	.	.	TGTGCCAGCGGTTGGGGGTACAATGAGCAGTTCTTC	CASGWGYNEQFF
TRBV29-1	TRBJ1-1	.	.	TGCAGCGTTGTACCTCACGGGAGGAACACTGAAGCTTTCTTT	CSVVPHGRNTEAFF
TRBV5-1	TRBJ2-3	few	.	TGCGCCAGCGGGCTCGGGTACGATACGCAGTATTTT	CASGLGYDTQYF
TRBV15	TRBJ1-1	few	TRBD1	TGTGCCACCAGCAGAGAACAGGGGAGAAACACTGAAGCTTTCTTT	CATSREQGRNTEAFF
TRBV5-5	TRBJ2-3	many	.	TGTGCCAGCAGCTTGGATGGCGGGAGCACAGATACGCAGTATTTT	CASSLDGGSTDTQYF